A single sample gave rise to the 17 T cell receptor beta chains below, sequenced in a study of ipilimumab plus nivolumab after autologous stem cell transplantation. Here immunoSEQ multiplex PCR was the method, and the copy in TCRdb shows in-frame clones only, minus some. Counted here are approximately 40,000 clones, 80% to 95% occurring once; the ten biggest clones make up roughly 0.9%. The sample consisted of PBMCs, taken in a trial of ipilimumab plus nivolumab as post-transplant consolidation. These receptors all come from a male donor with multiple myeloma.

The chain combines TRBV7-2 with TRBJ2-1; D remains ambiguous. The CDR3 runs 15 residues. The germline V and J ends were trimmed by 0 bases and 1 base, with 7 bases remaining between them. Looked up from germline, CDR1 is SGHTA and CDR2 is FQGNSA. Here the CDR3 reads CASSLAGFSYNEQFF. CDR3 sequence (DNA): TGTGCCAGCAGCTTAGCGGGATTTTCCTACAATGAGCAGTTCTTC.

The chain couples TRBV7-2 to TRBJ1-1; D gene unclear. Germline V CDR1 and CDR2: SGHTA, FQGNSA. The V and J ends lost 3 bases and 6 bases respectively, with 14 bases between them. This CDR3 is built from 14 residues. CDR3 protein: CASSLVSSKSEAFF. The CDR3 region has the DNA TGTGCCAGCAGCTTGGTTTCATCCAAGTCTGAAGCTTTCTTT.

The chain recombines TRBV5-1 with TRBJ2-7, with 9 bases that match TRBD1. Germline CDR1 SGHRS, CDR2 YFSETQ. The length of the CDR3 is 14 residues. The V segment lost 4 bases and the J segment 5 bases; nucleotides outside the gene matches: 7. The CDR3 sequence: CASSPTGGYHEQYF. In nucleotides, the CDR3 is TGCGCCAGCAGCCCTACAGGGGGCTACCACGAGCAGTACTTC.

The DNA for the CDR3 is TGTGCCAGTAGTATTTATAATTCACCCCTCCACTTT. It encodes CASSIYNSPLHF. This chain connects TRBV19 to TRBJ1-6; no definite D call. The CDR3 loop spans 12 amino acids. Germline assignment: CDR1 LNHDA and CDR2 SQIVND (reference sequence). V gave up 3 bases and J gave up 4 bases, with 1 base separating them.

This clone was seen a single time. The DNA of the CDR3 is TGTGCCAGCAGTTACGGGACAGGGAGGGACTATGGCTACACCTTC. Its translation: CASSYGTGRDYGYTF. The J gene is TRBJ1-2, the V gene TRBV6-6, with 9 bases matching TRBD1. The CDR3 loop spans 15 amino acids. Trimming took 2 bases from V and 3 from J; bases not matched to a gene: 4. In germline, CDR1 is MNHNY, CDR2 SVGAGI (reference sequence).

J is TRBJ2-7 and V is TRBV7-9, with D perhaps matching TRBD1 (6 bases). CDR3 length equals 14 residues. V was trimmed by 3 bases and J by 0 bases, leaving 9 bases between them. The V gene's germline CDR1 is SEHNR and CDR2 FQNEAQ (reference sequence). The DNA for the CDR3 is TGTGCCAGCAGCTTCGCGGACAGCTCCTACGAGCAGTACTTC. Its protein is CASSFADSSYEQYF.

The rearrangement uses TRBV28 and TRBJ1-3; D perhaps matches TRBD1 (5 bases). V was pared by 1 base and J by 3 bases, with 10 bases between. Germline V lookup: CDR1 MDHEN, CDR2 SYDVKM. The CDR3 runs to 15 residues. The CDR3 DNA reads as TGTGCCAGCAGTTTATCAGGGCCTCATGGAAACACCATATATTTT. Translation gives CASSLSGPHGNTIYF.

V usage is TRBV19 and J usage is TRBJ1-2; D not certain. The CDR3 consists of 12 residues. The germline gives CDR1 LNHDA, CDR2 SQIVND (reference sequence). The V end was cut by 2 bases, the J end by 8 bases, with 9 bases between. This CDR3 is CASSIPGNGYTF. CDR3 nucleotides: TGTGCCAGTAGTATACCGGGGAACGGCTACACCTTC.

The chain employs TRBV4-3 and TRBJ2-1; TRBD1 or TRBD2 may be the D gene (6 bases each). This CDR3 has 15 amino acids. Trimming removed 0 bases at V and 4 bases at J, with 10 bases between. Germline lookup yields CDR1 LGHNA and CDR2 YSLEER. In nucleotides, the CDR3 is TGCGCCAGCAGCCAAGATCTAGGGGGGTACAATGAGCAGTTCTTC. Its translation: CASSQDLGGYNEQFF.

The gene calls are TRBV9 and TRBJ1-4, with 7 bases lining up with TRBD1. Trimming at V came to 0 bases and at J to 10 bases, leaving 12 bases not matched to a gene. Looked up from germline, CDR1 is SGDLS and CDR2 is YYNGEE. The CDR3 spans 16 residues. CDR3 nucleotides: TGTGCCAGCAGCGTAGACGTAGACAGGGACTTCGTAAAACTGTTTTTT. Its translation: CASSVDVDRDFVKLFF.

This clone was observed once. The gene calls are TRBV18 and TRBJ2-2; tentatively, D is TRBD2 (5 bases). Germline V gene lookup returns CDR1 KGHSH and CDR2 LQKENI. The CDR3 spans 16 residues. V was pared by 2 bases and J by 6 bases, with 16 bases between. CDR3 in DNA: TGTGCCAGCTCACCAAGACTATTGGAGAAGGCCGGGGAGCTGTTTTTT. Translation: CASSPRLLEKAGELFF.

In DNA, the CDR3 is TGTGCCAGCAGCCCGAAGACTGGAATTTACACTGAAGCTTTCTTT. Protein product: CASSPKTGIYTEAFF. This chain joins TRBV27 and TRBJ1-1; no clear D. The CDR3 covers 15 residues. Trimming left V 6 bases short and J 3 bases short, with 17 bases between. The V gene's germline CDR1 is MNHEY and CDR2 SMNVEV (reference sequence).

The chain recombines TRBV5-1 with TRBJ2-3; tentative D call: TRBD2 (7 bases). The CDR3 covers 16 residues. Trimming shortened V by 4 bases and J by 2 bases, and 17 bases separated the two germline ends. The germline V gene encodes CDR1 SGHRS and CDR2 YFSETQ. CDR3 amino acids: CASSRAGAMPTDTQYF. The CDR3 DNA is TGCGCCAGCAGCCGGGCGGGGGCCATGCCCACAGATACGCAGTATTTT. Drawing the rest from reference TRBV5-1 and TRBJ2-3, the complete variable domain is KAGVTQTPRYLIKTRGQQVTLSCSPISGHRSVSWYQQTPGQGLQFLFEYFSETQRNKGNFPGRFSGRQFSNSRSEMNVSTLELGDSALYLCASSRAGAMPTDTQYFGPGTRLTVL.

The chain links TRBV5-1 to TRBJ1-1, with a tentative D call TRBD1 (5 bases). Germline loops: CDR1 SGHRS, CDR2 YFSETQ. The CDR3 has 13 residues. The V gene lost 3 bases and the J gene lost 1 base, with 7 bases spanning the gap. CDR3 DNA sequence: TGCGCCAGCAGCTCGGACACGAACACTGAAGCTTTCTTT. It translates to CASSSDTNTEAFF.

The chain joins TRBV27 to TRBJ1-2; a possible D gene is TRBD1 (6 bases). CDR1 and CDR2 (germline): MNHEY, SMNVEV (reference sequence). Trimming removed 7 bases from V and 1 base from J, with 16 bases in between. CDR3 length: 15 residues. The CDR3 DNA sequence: TGTGCCAGCACTTCTTGGGGGGCGCTTAACTATGGCTACACCTTC. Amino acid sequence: CASTSWGALNYGYTF.

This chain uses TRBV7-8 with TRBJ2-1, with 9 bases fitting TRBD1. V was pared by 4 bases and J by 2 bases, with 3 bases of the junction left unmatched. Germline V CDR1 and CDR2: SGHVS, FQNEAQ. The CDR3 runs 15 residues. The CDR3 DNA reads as TGTGCCAGCAGCTCCGACAGGGGGGCCTACAATGAGCAGTTCTTC. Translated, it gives CASSSDRGAYNEQFF.

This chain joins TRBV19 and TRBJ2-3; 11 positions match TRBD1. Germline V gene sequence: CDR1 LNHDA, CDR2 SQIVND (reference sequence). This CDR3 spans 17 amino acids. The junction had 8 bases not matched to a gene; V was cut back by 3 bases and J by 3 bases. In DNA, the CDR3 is TGTGCCAGTAGTATGAAGGGACAGGGGGTTTCGACAGATACGCAGTATTTT. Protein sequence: CASSMKGQGVSTDTQYF.